The entry that follows covers one T cell receptor (beta chain) sequence. The data derive from a study of technical replicates of blood from a handful of donors. The germline gives CDR1 SGDLS, CDR2 YYNGEE. Germline trimming cut 3 bases from V and 5 bases from J; bases unmatched to any gene: 21. This CDR3 is built from 19 residues. Using immunoSEQ multiplex PCR, the repertoire was profiled, and TCRdb retains in-frame clones only, with some absent. The sample carries 50,000 or so clones, 92% recorded once. Sequencing was performed on PBMCs. This chain links TRBV9 with TRBJ2-7, with TRBD2 matching 9 bases. This clonotype was sampled from a human donor in good health. Some clones in this sample may be carry-over from other donors' samples. The CDR3, as DNA: TGTGCCAGCAGCGGTCCGGTCGGCGGGAGGGCGAATCCGAGTAACGAGCAGTACTTC. The encoded protein is CASSGPVGGRANPSNEQYF.